This is a list of T cell receptor beta chains from one sample in a study of blood T cell repertoires in COVID-19. Only in-frame clones appear in the TCRdb table, and some are missing; sequencing was by immunoSEQ multiplex PCR. The sample holds hundreds of thousands of clones, 70% to 90% seen once. Material for sequencing was PBMCs or T cells enriched from blood (not recorded which). All receptors derive from a young woman who had been exposed to COVID-19. The CDR3 runs from the conserved cysteine through the conserved F or W. The order of the fields is J gene, clone size, D gene, V gene, CDR3 protein, CDR3 DNA. A D gene is named only where the DNA matches it firmly. Not all rows give a size; the values are once, few, many and, for expanded clones, a class.

>TRBJ2-5|-|-|TRBV28
CASSPHPAGVGTQYF
TGTGCCAGCAGTCCCCATCCGGCAGGGGTTGGGACCCAGTACTTC
>TRBJ1-2|-|-|TRBV25-1
CASSELGGGEDYGYTF
TGTGCCAGCAGTGAACTTGGCGGGGGGGAGGACTATGGCTACACCTTC
>TRBJ1-2|-|TRBD1|TRBV28
CASSFPVGTGNGYTF
TGTGCCAGCAGTTTCCCAGTGGGGACAGGGAATGGCTACACCTTC
>TRBJ1-2|-|-|TRBV4-1
CASSQNPSIAHYGYTF
TGCGCCAGCAGCCAAAACCCCTCGATAGCGCACTATGGCTACACCTTC
>TRBJ2-7|-|TRBD1|TRBV5-6
CASSLRTGEPYEQYF
TGTGCCAGCAGTTTAAGGACAGGGGAACCCTACGAGCAGTACTTC
>TRBJ1-2|-|-|TRBV5-6
CASSLPLYGYTF
TGTGCCAGCAGCTTGCCACTCTATGGCTACACCTTC
>TRBJ2-7|-|TRBD1|TRBV7-9
CASSSGQDRVYEQYF
TGTGCCAGCAGCTCCGGACAGGATCGGGTATACGAGCAGTACTTC
>TRBJ2-7|-|TRBD2|TRBV19
CASSMGAGSSYEQYF
TGTGCCAGTAGTATGGGAGCGGGGAGCTCCTACGAGCAGTACTTC
>TRBJ2-7|-|-|TRBV12-3/TRBV12-4
CASRGRAYEQYF
TGTGCCAGTAGGGGGAGGGCCTACGAGCAGTACTTC
>TRBJ2-1|-|TRBD2|TRBV28
CASSKWTSGRAVFF
TGTGCCAGCAGTAAATGGACTAGTGGGAGGGCTGTGTTCTTC
>TRBJ1-3|-|TRBD1|TRBV11-2
CASSLDLTGATIYF
TGTGCCAGCAGCTTAGATCTTACAGGGGCCACCATATATTTT
>TRBJ2-7|-|-|TRBV30
CAWSARDRQGKTYEQYF
TGTGCCTGGAGTGCAAGGGACCGGCAGGGGAAGACCTACGAGCAGTACTTC
>TRBJ2-5|-|-|TRBV18
CASSPPSETQYF
TGTGCCAGCTCACCACCGTCGGAGACCCAGTACTTC
>TRBJ2-1|few|-|TRBV7-2
CASTLGVDNEQFF
TGTGCCAGCACCCTCGGGGTTGACAATGAGCAGTTCTTC
>TRBJ2-2|once|-|TRBV6-5
CASSPGGRNTGELFF
TGTGCCAGCAGCCCGGGGGGCCGGAACACCGGGGAGCTGTTTTTT
>TRBJ2-3|-|TRBD2|TRBV20-1
CSVAGKGTQYF
TGCAGTGTAGCGGGGAAAGGTACGCAGTATTTT
>TRBJ2-3|once|TRBD1|TRBV6-5
CASNTGVYSTDTQYF
TGTGCCAGCAATACAGGGGTTTATAGCACAGATACGCAGTATTTT
>TRBJ2-1|-|-|TRBV5-4
CASSLGAGAANEQFF
TGTGCCAGCAGCTTGGGGGCGGGTGCCGCCAATGAGCAGTTCTTC
>TRBJ1-1|-|-|TRBV28
CASSSTSTEAFF
TGTGCCAGCAGCTCCACGAGCACTGAAGCTTTCTTT
>TRBJ2-1|-|-|TRBV12-3/TRBV12-4
CASRPSALNEQFF
TGTGCCAGCAGACCCAGCGCCCTCAATGAGCAGTTCTTC
>TRBJ1-1|once|TRBD1|TRBV9
CASQGQGANTEAFF
TGTGCCAGCCAGGGACAGGGGGCCAACACTGAAGCTTTCTTT
>TRBJ1-4|-|TRBD1|TRBV7-6
CASSDTGGAANEKLFF
TGTGCCAGCAGCGATACAGGGGGCGCGGCTAATGAAAAACTGTTTTTT
>TRBJ1-5|-|TRBD1|TRBV6-2/TRBV6-3
CASSYASRDRIYSNQPQHF
TGTGCCAGCAGTTACGCCTCCCGGGACAGGATTTATAGCAATCAGCCCCAGCATTTT
>TRBJ1-2|-|TRBD1|TRBV7-9
CASSLDPSTGPGGYTF
TGTGCCAGCAGCTTAGACCCCTCGACAGGGCCGGGCGGCTACACCTTC
>TRBJ2-7|-|TRBD1|TRBV20-1
CSASLGQGGYEQYF
TGCAGTGCTAGTCTGGGACAGGGCGGTTACGAGCAGTACTTC
>TRBJ1-4|-|-|TRBV19
CASSITVNEKLFF
TGTGCCAGTAGTATTACGGTTAATGAAAAACTGTTTTTT
>TRBJ2-7|-|-|TRBV9
CASSVEELATDEQYF
TGTGCCAGCAGCGTAGAGGAACTAGCTACGGACGAGCAGTACTTC
>TRBJ1-2|-|-|TRBV18
CASSPGGPNYGYTF
TGTGCCAGCTCACCGGGGGGTCCTAACTATGGCTACACCTTC
>TRBJ2-1|-|TRBD2|TRBV4-3
CASSLSGSYNEQFF
TGCGCCAGCAGCCTCAGCGGGAGCTACAATGAGCAGTTCTTC
>TRBJ2-7|-|-|TRBV27
CASSPLPLYEQYF
TGTGCCAGCAGTCCCCTTCCCCTCTACGAGCAGTACTTC
>TRBJ1-4|-|-|TRBV4-3
CASSQAPGNNEKLFF
TGCGCCAGCAGCCAAGCACCAGGGAACAATGAAAAACTGTTTTTT
>TRBJ2-3|-|TRBD2|TRBV10-2
CASSEPGLADLTDTQYF
TGCGCCAGCTCCGAACCGGGACTAGCGGACCTCACAGATACGCAGTATTTT
>TRBJ2-5|-|TRBD2|TRBV28
CASRTSGRGETQYF
TGTGCCAGCAGAACTAGCGGGAGAGGAGAGACCCAGTACTTC
>TRBJ2-7|-|TRBD2|TRBV25-1
CASSDPGTSGRAGEQYF
TGTGCCAGCAGCGACCCCGGGACTAGCGGGAGGGCCGGCGAGCAGTACTTC
>TRBJ2-1|-|TRBD1|TRBV19
CASRKTGDNEQFF
TGTGCCAGTAGGAAGACAGGGGACAATGAGCAGTTCTTC
>TRBJ2-3|-|-|TRBV7-9
CASSSPPGKNTDTQYF
TGTGCCAGCAGCTCCCCCCCGGGAAAAAACACAGATACGCAGTATTTT
>TRBJ2-3|-|TRBD2|TRBV19
CASTPSGGVDTQYF
TGTGCCAGTACCCCCAGCGGGGGGGTCGATACGCAGTATTTT
>TRBJ2-7|once|TRBD2|TRBV18
CASSPLVLAGSSYEQYF
TGTGCCAGCTCACCACTGGTTCTAGCGGGGAGCTCCTACGAGCAGTACTTC
>TRBJ1-2|-|TRBD1|TRBV7-2
CASSLGPDLRGYGYTF
TGTGCCAGCAGCCTCGGGCCGGATCTCAGGGGGTATGGCTACACCTTC
>TRBJ2-2|-|-|TRBV9
CASSVARGTGELFF
TGTGCCAGCAGCGTAGCCAGAGGCACCGGGGAGCTGTTTTTT
>TRBJ1-2|-|-|TRBV28
CASSPLSGVGYTF
TGTGCCAGCAGTCCCCTTTCAGGGGTTGGCTACACCTTC
>TRBJ1-1|-|-|TRBV9
CASSVDRGGAWNTEAFF
TGTGCCAGCAGCGTAGATAGAGGGGGAGCATGGAACACTGAAGCTTTCTTT
>TRBJ1-6|-|-|TRBV2
CASSERGYNSPLHF
TGTGCCAGCAGTGAGCGGGGCTATAATTCACCCCTCCACTTT
>TRBJ1-1|few|-|TRBV27
CASSLWAGRITEAFF
TGTGCCAGCAGTTTATGGGCAGGGAGGATCACTGAAGCTTTCTTT
>TRBJ2-5|-|-|TRBV3-1/TRBV3-2
CASSQVGAGETQYF
TGTGCCAGCAGCCAAGTGGGGGCCGGGGAGACCCAGTACTTC
>TRBJ1-2|-|-|TRBV4-1
CASAIGGRGYTF
TGCGCCAGCGCTATAGGGGGTCGTGGCTACACCTTC
>TRBJ1-1|-|-|TRBV6-5
CASSQMELGTEAFF
TGTGCCAGCAGCCAAATGGAGTTGGGCACTGAAGCTTTCTTT
>TRBJ2-1|-|-|TRBV28
CASSFPHWTALYNEQFF
TGTGCCAGCAGTTTCCCCCACTGGACAGCTTTATACAATGAGCAGTTCTTC
>TRBJ2-5|-|-|TRBV19
CASSTGERETQYF
TGTGCCAGTAGTACGGGGGAGAGGGAGACCCAGTACTTC
>TRBJ2-1|-|-|TRBV28
CASSRVVGEQFF
TGTGCCAGCAGTCGGGTTGTAGGTGAGCAGTTCTTC
>TRBJ1-1|-|TRBD1|TRBV6-5
CASSITGTGNTEAFF
TGTGCCAGCAGCATAACCGGGACAGGGAACACTGAAGCTTTCTTT
>TRBJ2-7|-|-|TRBV6-6
CASSDSGGSYEQYF
TGTGCCAGCAGTGACTCTGGAGGCTCCTACGAGCAGTACTTC